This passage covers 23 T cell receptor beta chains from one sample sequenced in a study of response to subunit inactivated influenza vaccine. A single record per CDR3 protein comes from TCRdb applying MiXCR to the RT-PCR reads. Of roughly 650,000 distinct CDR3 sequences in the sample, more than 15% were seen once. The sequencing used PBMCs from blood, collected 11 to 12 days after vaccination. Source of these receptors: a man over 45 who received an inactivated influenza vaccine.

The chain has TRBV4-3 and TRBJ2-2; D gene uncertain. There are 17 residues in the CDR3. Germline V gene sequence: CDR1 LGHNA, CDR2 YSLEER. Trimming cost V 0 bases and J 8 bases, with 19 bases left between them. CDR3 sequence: CASSQDQSLQPQGELFF. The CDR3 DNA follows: TGCGCCAGCAGCCAAGATCAGAGTCTACAGCCCCAGGGGGAGCTGTTTTTT.

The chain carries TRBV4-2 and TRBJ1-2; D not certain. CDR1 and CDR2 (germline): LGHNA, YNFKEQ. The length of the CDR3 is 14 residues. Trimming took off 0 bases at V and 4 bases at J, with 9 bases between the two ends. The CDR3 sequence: CASSQDYAGYGYTF. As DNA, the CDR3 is TGTGCCAGCAGCCAAGATTACGCGGGCTATGGCTACACCTTC.

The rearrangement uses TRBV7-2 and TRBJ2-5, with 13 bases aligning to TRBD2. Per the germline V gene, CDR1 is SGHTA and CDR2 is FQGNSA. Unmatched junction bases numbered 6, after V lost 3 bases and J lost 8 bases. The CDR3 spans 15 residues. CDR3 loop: CASSFGLAGVVTQYF. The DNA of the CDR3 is TGTGCCAGCAGCTTCGGACTAGCGGGGGTAGTAACCCAGTACTTC.

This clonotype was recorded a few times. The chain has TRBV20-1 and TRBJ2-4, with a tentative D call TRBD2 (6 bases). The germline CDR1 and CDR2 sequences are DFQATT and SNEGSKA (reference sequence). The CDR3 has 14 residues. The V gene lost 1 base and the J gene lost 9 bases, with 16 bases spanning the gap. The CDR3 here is CSARALARDGIQYF. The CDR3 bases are TGCAGTGCTAGAGCCCTCGCGCGGGATGGCATTCAGTACTTC.

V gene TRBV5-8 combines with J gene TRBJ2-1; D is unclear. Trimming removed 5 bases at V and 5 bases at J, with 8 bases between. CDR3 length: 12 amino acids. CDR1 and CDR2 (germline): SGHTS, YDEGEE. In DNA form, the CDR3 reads TGTGCCAGCAGTCGGAATAACAATGAGCAGTTCTTC. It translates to CASSRNNNEQFF.

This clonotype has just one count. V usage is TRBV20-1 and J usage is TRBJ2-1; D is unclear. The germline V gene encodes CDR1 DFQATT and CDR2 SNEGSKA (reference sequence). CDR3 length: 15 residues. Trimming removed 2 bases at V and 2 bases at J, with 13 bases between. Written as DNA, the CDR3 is TGCAGTGCTAGATCGACCGAGGCTACCTACAATGAGCAGTTCTTC. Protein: CSARSTEATYNEQFF.

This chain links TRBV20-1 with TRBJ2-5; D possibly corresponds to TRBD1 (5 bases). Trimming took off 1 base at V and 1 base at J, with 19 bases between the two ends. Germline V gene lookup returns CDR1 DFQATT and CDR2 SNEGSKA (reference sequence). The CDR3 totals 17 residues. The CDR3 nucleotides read TGCAGTGCTAGAGCCCTGGGGCAGGGTGAAGTCCAAGAGACCCAGTACTTC. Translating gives CSARALGQGEVQETQYF.

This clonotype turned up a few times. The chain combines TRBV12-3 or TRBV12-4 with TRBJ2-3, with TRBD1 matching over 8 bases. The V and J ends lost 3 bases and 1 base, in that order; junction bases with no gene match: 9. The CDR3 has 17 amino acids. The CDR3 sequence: CASSFVPTGAGTDTQYF. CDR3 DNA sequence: TGTGCCAGCAGTTTTGTACCGACAGGGGCTGGCACAGATACGCAGTATTTT.

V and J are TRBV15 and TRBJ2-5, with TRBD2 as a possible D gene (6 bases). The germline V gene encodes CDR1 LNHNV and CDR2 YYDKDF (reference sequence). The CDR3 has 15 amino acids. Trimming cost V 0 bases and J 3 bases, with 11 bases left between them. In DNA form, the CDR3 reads TGTGCCACCAGCAGAGATGACGGGAGCAAAGAGACCCAGTACTTC. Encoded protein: CATSRDDGSKETQYF.

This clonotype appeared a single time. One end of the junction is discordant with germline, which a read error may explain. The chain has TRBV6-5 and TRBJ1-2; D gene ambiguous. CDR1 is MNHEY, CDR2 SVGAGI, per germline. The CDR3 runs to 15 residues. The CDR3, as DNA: TGTGGCAGCAGTTACTCGCCAGTCGGATCCTATGGCTACACCTTC. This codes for CGSSYSPVGSYGYTF.

The CDR3 here is CASTATRTYEQYF. The CDR3 nucleotides read TGCGCCAGCACAGCGACTAGAACCTACGAGCAGTACTTC. This chain connects TRBV5-1 to TRBJ2-7, with D possibly matching TRBD2 (6 bases). Germline V gene lookup returns CDR1 SGHRS and CDR2 YFSETQ. The CDR3 runs 13 residues. V gave up 6 bases and J gave up 2 bases, with 12 bases separating them.

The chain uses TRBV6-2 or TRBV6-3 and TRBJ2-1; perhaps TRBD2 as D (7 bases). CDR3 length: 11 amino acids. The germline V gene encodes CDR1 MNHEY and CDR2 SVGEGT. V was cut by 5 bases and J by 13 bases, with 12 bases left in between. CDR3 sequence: CASSIGGPQFF. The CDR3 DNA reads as TGTGCCAGCAGTATCGGGGGGCCCCAGTTCTTC.

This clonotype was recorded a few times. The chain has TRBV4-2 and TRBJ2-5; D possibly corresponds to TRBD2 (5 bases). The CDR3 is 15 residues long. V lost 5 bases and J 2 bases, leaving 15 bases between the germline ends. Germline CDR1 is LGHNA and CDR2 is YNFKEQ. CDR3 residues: CASSARLGRQETQYF. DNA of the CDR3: TGTGCCAGCAGCGCTCGTCTAGGGAGACAAGAGACCCAGTACTTC.

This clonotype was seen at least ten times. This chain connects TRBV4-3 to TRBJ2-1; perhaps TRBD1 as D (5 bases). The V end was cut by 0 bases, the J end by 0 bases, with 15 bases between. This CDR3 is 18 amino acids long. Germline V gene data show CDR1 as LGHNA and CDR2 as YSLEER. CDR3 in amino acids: CASSQDPPTVSSYNEQFF. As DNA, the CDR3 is TGCGCCAGCAGCCAAGACCCCCCGACAGTTAGCTCCTACAATGAGCAGTTCTTC.

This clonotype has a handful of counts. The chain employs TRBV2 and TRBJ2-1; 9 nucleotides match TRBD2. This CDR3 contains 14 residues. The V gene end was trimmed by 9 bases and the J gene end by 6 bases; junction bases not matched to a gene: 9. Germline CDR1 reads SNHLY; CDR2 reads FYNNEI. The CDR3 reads CASLRLAVINEQFF. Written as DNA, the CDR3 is TGTGCCAGTCTGAGACTAGCGGTAATCAATGAGCAGTTCTTC. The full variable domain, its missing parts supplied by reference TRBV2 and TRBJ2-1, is EPEVTQTPSHQVTQMGQEVILRCVPISNHLYFYWYRQILGQKVEFLVSFYNNEISEKSEIFDDQFSVERPDGSNFTLKIRSTKLEDSAMYFCASLRLAVINEQFFGPGTRLTVL.

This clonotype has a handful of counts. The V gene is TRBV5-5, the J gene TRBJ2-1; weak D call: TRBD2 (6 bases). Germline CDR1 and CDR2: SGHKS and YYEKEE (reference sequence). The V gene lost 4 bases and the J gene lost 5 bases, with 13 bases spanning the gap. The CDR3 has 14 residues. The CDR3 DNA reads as TGTGCCAGCAGCATCCGGGACTGGAACAATGAGCAGTTCTTC. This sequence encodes CASSIRDWNNEQFF.

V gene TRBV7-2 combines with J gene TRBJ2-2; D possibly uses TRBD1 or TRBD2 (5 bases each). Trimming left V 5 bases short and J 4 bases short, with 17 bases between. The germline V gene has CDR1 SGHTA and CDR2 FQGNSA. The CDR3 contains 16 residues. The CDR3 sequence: CASSLAQGAGTGELFF. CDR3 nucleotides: TGTGCCAGCAGCCTCGCCCAGGGTGCGGGCACCGGGGAGCTGTTTTTT.

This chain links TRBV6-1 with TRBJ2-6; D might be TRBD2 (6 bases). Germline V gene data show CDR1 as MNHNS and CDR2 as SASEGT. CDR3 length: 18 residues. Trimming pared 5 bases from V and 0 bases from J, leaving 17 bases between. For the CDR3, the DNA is TGTGCCAGCAGTCTAAGAGCGGGTCAGAGCTCTGGGGCCAACGTCCTGACTTTC. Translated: CASSLRAGQSSGANVLTF.

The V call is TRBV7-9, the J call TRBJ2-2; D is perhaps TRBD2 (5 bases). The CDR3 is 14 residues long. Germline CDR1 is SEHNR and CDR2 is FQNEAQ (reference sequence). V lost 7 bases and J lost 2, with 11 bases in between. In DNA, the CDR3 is TGTGCCAGCAAGAGAGGGCAAAACACCGGGGAGCTGTTTTTT. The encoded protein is CASKRGQNTGELFF. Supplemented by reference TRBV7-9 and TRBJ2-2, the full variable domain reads DTGVSQNPRHKITKRGQNVTFRCDPISEHNRLYWYRQTLGQGPEFLTYFQNEAQLEKSRLLSDRFSAERPKGSFSTLEIQRTEQGDSAMYLCASKRGQNTGELFFGEGSRLTVL.

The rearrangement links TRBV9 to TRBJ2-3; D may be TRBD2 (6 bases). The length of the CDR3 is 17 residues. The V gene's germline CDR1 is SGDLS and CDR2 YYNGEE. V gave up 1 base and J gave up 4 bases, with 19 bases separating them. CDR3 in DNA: TGTGCCAGCAGCGTATACGGAGGGCCGATTCCGGCAGATACGCAGTATTTT. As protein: CASSVYGGPIPADTQYF.

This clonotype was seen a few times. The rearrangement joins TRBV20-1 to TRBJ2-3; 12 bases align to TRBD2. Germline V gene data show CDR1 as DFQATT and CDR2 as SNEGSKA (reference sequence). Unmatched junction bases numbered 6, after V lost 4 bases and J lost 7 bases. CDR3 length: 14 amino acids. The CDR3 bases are TGCAGTGCTACGACTAGCGGGAGTCGAAATACGCAGTATTTT. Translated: CSATTSGSRNTQYF.

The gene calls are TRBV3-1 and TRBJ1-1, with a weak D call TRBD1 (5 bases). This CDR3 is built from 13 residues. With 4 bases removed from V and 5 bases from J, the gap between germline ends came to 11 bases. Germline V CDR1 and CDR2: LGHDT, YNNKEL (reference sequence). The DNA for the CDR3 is TGTGCCAGCAGCCGACCAGGGAGGACTGAAGCTTTCTTT. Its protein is CASSRPGRTEAFF.

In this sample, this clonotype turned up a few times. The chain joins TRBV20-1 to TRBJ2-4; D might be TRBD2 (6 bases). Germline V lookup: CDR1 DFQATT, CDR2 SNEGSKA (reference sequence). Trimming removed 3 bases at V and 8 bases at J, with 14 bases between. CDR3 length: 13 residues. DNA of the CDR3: TGCAGTGCTAGCGGGACTGATACGGACATTCAGTACTTC. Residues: CSASGTDTDIQYF.